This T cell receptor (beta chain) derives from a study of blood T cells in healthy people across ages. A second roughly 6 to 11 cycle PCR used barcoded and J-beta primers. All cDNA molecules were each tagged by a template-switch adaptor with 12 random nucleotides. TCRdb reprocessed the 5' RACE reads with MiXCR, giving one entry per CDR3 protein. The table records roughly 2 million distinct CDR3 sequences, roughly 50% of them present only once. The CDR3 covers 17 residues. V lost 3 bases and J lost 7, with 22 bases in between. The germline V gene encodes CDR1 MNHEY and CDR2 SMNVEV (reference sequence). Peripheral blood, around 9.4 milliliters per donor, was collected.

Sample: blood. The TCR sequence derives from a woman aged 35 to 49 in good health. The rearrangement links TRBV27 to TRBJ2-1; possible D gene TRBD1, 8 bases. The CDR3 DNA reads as TGTGCCAGCAGTTTGACTAGCAGGGGGCTCACCGCAAATGAGCAGTTCTTC. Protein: CASSLTSRGLTANEQFF.